This TCR beta chain came from a study of T cells after yellow fever vaccination. Study-wide context: Low-cell-number fractions underwent preparation using SMART-Seq v4 Ultra Low Input.

Concerning this clonotype itself: Its matching antigen is unknown.

Study-wide findings and caveats: Clones from primary vaccination mostly reappeared after the booster (over 95% CD4, around 90% CD8). Weaker in magnitude, the secondary response showed a faster peak on day 5 versus 15.

CDR1 is SGHTA and CDR2 is FQGNSA in the germline V gene. With 5 bases removed from V and 4 bases from J, the gap between germline ends came to 15 bases. This CDR3 region has 14 residues. For TCR, cDNA came from 5'RACE template switching, which added a universal primer site and UMIs. TCRdb itself ran the 5' RACE reads through MiXCR, one entry per CDR3 protein. Of under 250,000 distinct CDR3 sequences listed, 6.9% were seen once; the top ten hold 0.85%. The receptor comes from a man under 40 who received the YFV17D yellow fever vaccine. This specimen consisted of CD4+ T cells sorted from PBMCs, obtained 15 days after the yellow fever booster vaccination. The rearrangement joins TRBV7-2 to TRBJ2-7; D remains unclear. CDR3 sequence reads: CASSLAGRLYEQYF. DNA for the CDR3: TGTGCCAGCAGCCTCGCTGGGCGGCTTTACGAGCAGTACTTC.